This T cell receptor (beta chain) comes out of a study of T cell clonality in common variable immunodeficiency. General study findings and limits: In common variable immunodeficiency, TCR beta chains reportedly carried fewer deletions and N-nucleotide insertions.

Patients had low serum IgG, IgA and/or IgM and specific antibody deficiency. All CVID subjects were on immunoglobulin replacement for at least one year. Judged by abundance, this clone is medium-sized (0.01 to 0.1%). Its antigen is undetermined. The read comes to an end 3 residues before the CDR3 does, leaving the germline J gene to fill in the end. TCRdb's copy holds only in-frame clones and misses some; the assay was immunoSEQ multiplex PCR. This repertoire holds approximately 20,000 clones, and none appear only once. This CDR3 is 13 amino acids long. Germline V lookup: CDR1 DFQATT, CDR2 SNEGSKA (reference sequence). V shed 3 bases and J shed 4 bases, with 11 bases lying between them.

The material sequenced was peripheral blood mononuclear cells. The source is a human donor with common variable immunodeficiency. This sequence joins TRBV20-1 and TRBJ2-3, with D uncertain. CDR3 amino acids: CSARKFSADTQYF. The part of the CDR3 DNA that was read is TGCAGTGCTAGGAAGTTTAGTGCAGATACG.